What follows describes a single TCR beta chain. Its target is not known. A second PCR of 7 to 11 cycles used a sample-barcoded 5' primer and a J-beta primer mix. One entry per CDR3 protein, called by TCRdb with MiXCR from the 5' RACE reads. The sample consists of 800,000 to 950,000 distinct CDR3 sequences, approximately 32% of them appearing once. This record comes from a study of blood T cells in healthy people across ages. Study-level results: Roughly linearly, TCR beta diversity per million T cells fell as age increased. A greater number of naive CD4+ cells and higher diversity distinguished long-lived donors from aged donors.

CDR1 is KGHDR and CDR2 is SFDVKD in the germline V gene. The V segment lost 3 bases and the J segment 0 bases; nucleotides outside the gene matches: 1. CDR3 size: 15 residues. Researchers report isolating at least 6.5 million PBMCs per sample. Separately, the same data were catalogued under a study of T cells of mothers and their children. That paper adds: The people who donated were three healthy Caucasian mothers and their six children.

Sequences were obtained from blood. V usage is TRBV24-1 and J usage is TRBJ2-1; TRBD1 matches at 7 bases. The TCR sequence derives from a woman aged 40-49 years in good health. The CDR3 DNA follows: TGTGCCACCAGTGATCGGGACAGCTCCTACAATGAGCAGTTCTTC. Translation gives CATSDRDSSYNEQFF.